These 28 T cell receptor beta chains came from one sample sequenced in a study of cytomegalovirus exposure and HLA in healthy donors. The PCR made use of 60 Vbeta and 13 Jbeta primers. Here immunoSEQ multiplex PCR was the method, and the copy in TCRdb shows in-frame clones only, minus some. The data include some 200,000 clones; the top ten clones carry roughly 6.7%. The sequenced sample consisted of PBMCs. The receptor set was obtained from a man aged 25-45 years in good health and CMV-seronegative.

This chain joins TRBV30 and TRBJ1-2; 10 bases are shared with TRBD1. There are 16 residues in the CDR3. Germline V gene data show CDR1 as GTSNPN and CDR2 as SVGIG (reference sequence). The V segment lost 0 bases and the J segment 4 bases; nucleotides outside the gene matches: 8. The CDR3 loop is CAWSVRGTGVIYGYTF. Written as DNA, the CDR3 is TGTGCCTGGAGTGTAAGGGGGACAGGGGTGATCTATGGCTACACCTTC.

V and J are TRBV10-1 and TRBJ2-3; D may be TRBD2 (5 bases). This CDR3 spans 13 amino acids. V lost 5 bases and J lost 3, with 9 bases in between. Germline CDR1 reads WNHNN; CDR2 reads SYGVQD (reference sequence). CDR3 in amino acids: CASSRTGTDTQYF. The CDR3 bases are TGCGCCAGCAGTAGGACGGGGACAGATACGCAGTATTTT.

The rearrangement uses TRBV27 and TRBJ1-5; D may be TRBD1 (5 bases). CDR3 size: 12 residues. In germline, CDR1 is MNHEY, CDR2 SMNVEV (reference sequence). Between the trimmed V and J ends, which lost 6 bases and 7 bases, there was a span of 10 bases. CDR3 in amino acids: CASSQAGQPQHF. The CDR3 DNA reads as TGTGCCAGCAGCCAAGCAGGGCAGCCCCAGCATTTT.

The CDR3: CASSYSRDSSQPQHF. CDR3 coding DNA: TGTGCCAGCAGTTACTCACGGGACAGTTCCCAGCCCCAGCATTTT. This sequence joins TRBV6-5 and TRBJ1-5; 7 bases agree with TRBD1. The J segment lost 7 bases and the V segment lost 0 bases, leaving 6 bases of the junction unmatched. Germline lookup yields CDR1 MNHEY and CDR2 SVGAGI. This CDR3 region has 15 residues.

This chain joins TRBV7-9 and TRBJ2-3; tentative D call: TRBD1 (6 bases). The CDR3 covers 15 residues. CDR1 is SEHNR and CDR2 is FQNEAQ in the germline V gene (reference sequence). Trimming stripped 5 bases from V and 2 bases from J, with 14 bases between. DNA of the CDR3: TGTGCCAGCAGCCGAGGACAGTCGTTCACAGATACGCAGTATTTT. This codes for CASSRGQSFTDTQYF.

The chain combines TRBV28 with TRBJ1-1; no clear D. This CDR3 is 11 amino acids long. The V gene's germline CDR1 is MDHEN and CDR2 SYDVKM. V dropped 2 bases and J dropped 8 bases, with 6 bases sitting between them. The CDR3 is CASSLGGEAFF. CDR3 bases: TGTGCCAGCAGTTTAGGCGGGGAAGCTTTCTTT.

This sequence joins TRBV6-1 and TRBJ1-1; 11 bases are a match to TRBD1. V shed 0 bases, J shed 2 bases, and the junction held 8 bases outside the gene matches. Germline-derived CDR1 and CDR2 are MNHNS and SASEGT. The length of the CDR3 is 18 residues. This CDR3 reads CASSEAGQGETFNTEAFF. In DNA form, the CDR3 reads TGTGCCAGCAGTGAAGCGGGACAGGGGGAGACTTTCAACACTGAAGCTTTCTTT.

This rearrangement joins TRBV4-3 to TRBJ2-5, with TRBD2 identical over 11 bases. Germline CDR1 is LGHNA and CDR2 is YSLEER. Trimming at V came to 1 base and at J to 5 bases, leaving 3 bases not matched to a gene. CDR3 length: 15 amino acids. The CDR3 nucleotides are TGCGCCAGCAGCCAAGCTAGCGGGGGGTGGGAGACCCAGTACTTC. Its translation: CASSQASGGWETQYF.

The J gene is TRBJ2-2, the V gene TRBV5-6, with D perhaps matching TRBD1 (5 bases). Trimming pared 4 bases from V and 6 bases from J, leaving 7 bases between. CDR1 SGHDT and CDR2 YYEEEE come from the germline V gene. The CDR3 has 12 residues. This CDR3 reads CASSLGPGELFF. In DNA, the CDR3 is TGTGCCAGCAGCCTGGGGCCCGGGGAGCTGTTTTTT. Drawing the rest from reference TRBV5-6 and TRBJ2-2, the complete variable domain is DAGVTQSPTHLIKTRGQQVTLRCSPKSGHDTVSWYQQALGQGPQFIFQYYEEEERQRGNFPDRFSGHQFPNYSSELNVNALLLGDSALYLCASSLGPGELFFGEGSRLTVL.

The chain has TRBV28 and TRBJ1-5, with 7 bases fitting TRBD1. Germline assignment: CDR1 MDHEN and CDR2 SYDVKM. The J segment lost 2 bases and the V segment lost 3 bases, leaving 4 bases of the junction unmatched. The CDR3 has 15 amino acids. Here the CDR3 DNA reads TGTGCCAGCAGTTTTACAGGGGCTGGCAATCAGCCCCAGCATTTT. This gives the protein CASSFTGAGNQPQHF.

The CDR3 DNA follows: TGTGCCAGCAGCCGGGGACAGGGGGGTGAAAAACTGTTTTTT. Translating gives CASSRGQGGEKLFF. V and J are TRBV7-9 and TRBJ1-4; 11 bases are shared with TRBD1. V gave up 5 bases and J gave up 7 bases; unmatched junction bases: 3. The CDR3 runs to 14 residues. CDR1 SEHNR and CDR2 FQNEAQ come from the germline V gene (reference sequence).

The rearrangement links TRBV20-1 to TRBJ2-7, with a possible D match to TRBD2 (5 bases). Germline CDR1 is DFQATT and CDR2 is SNEGSKA (reference sequence). CDR3 size: 11 residues. The V end lost 6 bases, the J end lost 0 bases, and 6 bases lay between the germline ends. DNA of the CDR3: TGCAGTGCCGGGGACTCCTACGAGCAGTACTTC. Protein product: CSAGDSYEQYF.

The chain uses TRBV6-1 and TRBJ2-7; weak D call: TRBD1 (6 bases). V lost 5 bases, J lost 2 bases, and 16 bases lay in between. From germline, CDR1 is MNHNS and CDR2 SASEGT. The CDR3 has 15 amino acids. Here the CDR3 DNA reads TGTGCCAGCAGTCATACCCCGGGACAACCCTACGAGCAGTACTTC. Protein: CASSHTPGQPYEQYF.

This sequence joins TRBV9 and TRBJ1-4; D gene ambiguous. CDR1 SGDLS and CDR2 YYNGEE come from the germline V gene. This CDR3 has 14 amino acids. The V end was cut by 0 bases, the J end by 3 bases, with 6 bases between. In DNA form, the CDR3 reads TGTGCCAGCAGCGTAGGTCGGGCTAATGAAAAACTGTTTTTT. This gives the protein CASSVGRANEKLFF.

V and J are TRBV15 and TRBJ2-3; no clear D. This CDR3 region has 16 residues. The germline V gene encodes CDR1 LNHNV and CDR2 YYDKDF (reference sequence). Trimming left V 0 bases short and J 0 bases short, with 10 bases between. Written as DNA, the CDR3 is TGTGCCACCAGCAGAGATAAAGCGTGGAGCACAGATACGCAGTATTTT. Protein: CATSRDKAWSTDTQYF. The full variable domain, its missing parts supplied by reference TRBV15 and TRBJ2-3, is DAMVIQNPRYQVTQFGKPVTLSCSQTLNHNVMYWYQQKSSQAPKLLFHYYDKDFNNEADTPDNFQSRRPNTSFCFLDIRSPGLGDTAMYLCATSRDKAWSTDTQYFGPGTRLTVL.

The V gene is TRBV6-5, the J gene TRBJ1-1; 7 nucleotides line up with TRBD1. The CDR3 is 14 amino acids. V trimming: 6 bases; J trimming: 4 bases; junction bases outside the gene matches: 8. The germline V gene has CDR1 MNHEY and CDR2 SVGAGI. The CDR3 coding sequence is TGTGCCAGCAGAGGGGACAGTGATACCACTGAAGCTTTCTTT. This codes for CASRGDSDTTEAFF.

The chain joins TRBV9 to TRBJ1-1; D is undetermined. Trimming removed 0 bases at V and 3 bases at J, with 9 bases between. Germline V gene data show CDR1 as SGDLS and CDR2 as YYNGEE. The CDR3 sequence is 14 residues long. The CDR3 loop reads CASSVESQYTEAFF. The CDR3 DNA follows: TGTGCCAGCAGCGTAGAATCTCAGTACACTGAAGCTTTCTTT.

Measured by frequency, this clone is medium-sized. The chain combines TRBV6-1 with TRBJ1-4; TRBD1 is a possible D gene (6 bases). The CDR3 is 15 amino acids. CDR1 is MNHNS, CDR2 SASEGT, per germline. Trimming took 6 bases from V and 4 from J, leaving 15 bases between them. The CDR3 protein is CASRDQGGDNEKLFF. The CDR3, as DNA: TGTGCCAGCAGGGATCAAGGGGGGGATAATGAAAAACTGTTTTTT.

The gene calls are TRBV16 and TRBJ1-1; D is uncertain. V gave up 4 bases and J gave up 7 bases, with 7 bases separating them. This CDR3 is built from 11 residues. Per germline, CDR1 KGHSY and CDR2 FQNENV. CDR3 in DNA: TGTGCCAGCAGCCGGCCCATTGAAGCTTTCTTT. It encodes CASSRPIEAFF.

This chain connects TRBV11-2 to TRBJ2-7, with a tentative D call TRBD1 (6 bases). Germline V lookup: CDR1 SGHAT, CDR2 FQNNGV. The CDR3 is made up of 17 amino acids. With 1 base removed from V and 0 bases from J, the gap between germline ends came to 16 bases. CDR3 loop: CASSLGGGPTVSYEQYF. CDR3 sequence (DNA): TGTGCCAGCAGCTTAGGAGGGGGTCCCACTGTCTCCTACGAGCAGTACTTC.

J is TRBJ2-6 and V is TRBV6-5, with D perhaps matching TRBD1 (5 bases). Trimming stripped 6 bases from V and 3 bases from J, with 12 bases between. The length of the CDR3 is 15 residues. From germline, CDR1 is MNHEY and CDR2 SVGAGI. CDR3 DNA sequence: TGTGCCAGCAGACTTAGGGGCGGTGGGGCCAACGTCCTGACTTTC. This codes for CASRLRGGGANVLTF.

V gene TRBV7-6 combines with J gene TRBJ2-3, with TRBD1 matching over 12 bases. Germline CDR1 SGHVS, CDR2 FNYEAQ. With V trimmed by 5 bases and J by 2 bases, 2 bases remained unmatched. This CDR3 has 15 amino acids. This chain's CDR3 is CASSKGQGATDTQYF. Here the CDR3 DNA reads TGTGCCAGCAGCAAGGGACAGGGGGCCACAGATACGCAGTATTTT. Combining the CDR3 with reference TRBV7-6 and TRBJ2-3 gives the whole variable domain GAGVSQSPRYKVTKRGQDVALRCDPISGHVSLYWYRQALGQGPEFLTYFNYEAQQDKSGLPNDRFSAERPEGSISTLTIQRTEQRDSAMYRCASSKGQGATDTQYFGPGTRLTVL.

The chain combines TRBV5-4 with TRBJ1-4; TRBD1 agrees at 10 bases. With 4 bases clipped from V and 7 bases from J, the junction kept 4 bases outside the gene matches. The CDR3 contains 14 residues. The germline V gene encodes CDR1 SGHNT and CDR2 YYREEE (reference sequence). The CDR3 coding sequence is TGTGCCAGCAGCCTGGACAGGGGGAGTGAAAAACTGTTTTTT. Translated, it gives CASSLDRGSEKLFF.

The rearrangement links TRBV27 to TRBJ1-3, with D maybe TRBD1 (6 bases). The V end was cut by 10 bases, the J end by 2 bases, with 15 bases between. Germline CDR1 and CDR2: MNHEY and SMNVEV (reference sequence). This CDR3 has 14 amino acids. In DNA, the CDR3 is TGTGCCATCAAACCCGGGACACCTGGAAACACCATATATTTT. It is translated as CAIKPGTPGNTIYF.

CDR3 bases: TGTGCCAGCAGTTTACGAGGGCTCGATACGCAGTATTTT. Encoded protein: CASSLRGLDTQYF. The chain links TRBV27 to TRBJ2-3; D is perhaps TRBD2 (5 bases). This CDR3 region has 13 residues. Germline loops: CDR1 MNHEY, CDR2 SMNVEV (reference sequence). The V gene lost 2 bases and the J gene lost 6 bases, with 9 bases spanning the gap.

Here the CDR3 reads CAISGRKSGSGITDTQYF. CDR3 in DNA: TGTGCCATCAGTGGAAGAAAAAGCGGGTCGGGAATTACAGATACGCAGTATTTT. The rearrangement links TRBV10-3 to TRBJ2-3, with a tentative D call TRBD2 (6 bases). Trimming removed 4 bases at V and 3 bases at J, with 23 bases between. CDR1 ENHRY and CDR2 SYGVKD come from the germline V gene. The CDR3 totals 18 residues.

The chain uses TRBV4-2 and TRBJ2-7; tentatively, D is TRBD1 (5 bases). There are 16 residues in the CDR3. CDR1 and CDR2 from the germline V gene are LGHNA and YNFKEQ. Deletions cut 1 base from V and 2 bases from J, with 15 bases between. DNA for the CDR3: TGTGCCAGCAGCCAAGGCACACACGAACAGGCCTACGAGCAGTACTTC. Encoded protein: CASSQGTHEQAYEQYF.

The chain joins TRBV9 to TRBJ2-7, with D possibly matching TRBD1 (7 bases). The V end was cut by 4 bases, the J end by 4 bases, with 18 bases between. The length of the CDR3 is 15 residues. Germline lookup yields CDR1 SGDLS and CDR2 YYNGEE. The DNA for the CDR3 is TGTGCCAGCAGCCCCCAGGGGGACTCTATTTACGAGCAGTACTTC. Encoded protein: CASSPQGDSIYEQYF.